What follows are 20 T cell receptor beta chains derived from one specimen sequenced in a study of CD8 T cells in ankylosing spondylitis. MiXCR, run by TCRdb on the 5' RACE reads, gives a single entry per CDR3 protein. The data show approximately 250,000 distinct CDR3 sequences, with about 10% seen just once and 2.6% held by the top ten. Sequencing was performed on blood, either unsorted or a sorted T cell fraction (not recorded which). These receptors all come from a male donor with ankylosing spondylitis or in good health (not recorded which).

V is TRBV11-3 and J is TRBJ2-3; TRBD2 is a possible D gene (5 bases). The CDR3 contains 16 residues. Germline V gene data show CDR1 as SGHNT and CDR2 as YENEEA. Trimming cost V 1 base and J 6 bases, with 17 bases left between them. Written as DNA, the CDR3 is TGTGCCAGCAGCTTAGCAGTGGTGGGAGTAGCTGATACGCAGTATTTT. Amino acid sequence: CASSLAVVGVADTQYF.

At least ten counts were recorded for this clonotype. CDR3 coding DNA: TGTGCCAGCAGCCGGGACACAAACTACGAGCAGTACTTC. Its translation is CASSRDTNYEQYF. V is TRBV3-1 and J is TRBJ2-7; maybe TRBD1 (6 bases). CDR1 is LGHDT, CDR2 YNNKEL, per germline (reference sequence). The ends were cut back, 4 bases at V and 3 bases at J, with 10 bases in the middle. CDR3 length equals 13 residues.

This clonotype was picked up many times. The chain couples TRBV20-1 to TRBJ1-4; 7 bases agree with TRBD1. CDR3 length: 13 residues. Germline CDR1 reads DFQATT; CDR2 reads SNEGSKA (reference sequence). After removal of 7 bases from V and 3 bases from J, the junction contained 5 bases not matched to a gene. The DNA for the CDR3 is TGCAGTGTCACCGGGACAGCTAATGAAAAACTGTTTTTT. It is translated as CSVTGTANEKLFF.

This clonotype was observed a few times. This chain uses TRBV4-2 with TRBJ2-1; D might be TRBD2 (6 bases). Trimming removed 4 bases from V and 6 bases from J, with 16 bases in between. Germline V gives CDR1 LGHNA, CDR2 YNFKEQ. The CDR3 spans 15 residues. Written as DNA, the CDR3 is TGTGCCAGCAGCCTCGAGGGAGGTAGTTTCAATGAGCAGTTCTTC. Translated, it gives CASSLEGGSFNEQFF.

The chain uses TRBV7-9 and TRBJ2-1; a weak D match, TRBD2 (5 bases). CDR3 length: 16 amino acids. The germline V gene encodes CDR1 SEHNR and CDR2 FQNEAQ (reference sequence). Trimming left V 6 bases short and J 8 bases short, with 23 bases between. The CDR3 here is CASSIYMGSERDEQFF. CDR3 DNA: TGTGCCAGCAGTATCTATATGGGCAGTGAGAGGGATGAGCAGTTCTTC.

The chain uses TRBV20-1 and TRBJ1-1; D is unresolved. Germline values: CDR1 DFQATT, CDR2 SNEGSKA (reference sequence). This CDR3 has 13 amino acids. With 0 bases removed from V and 7 bases from J, the gap between germline ends came to 12 bases. Written as DNA, the CDR3 is TGCAGTGCTAGAGATCCGGTCGGAGGTGAAGCTTTCTTT. Its translation is CSARDPVGGEAFF.

This clonotype was found a few times. The V gene is TRBV6-1, the J gene TRBJ2-5; the D call may be TRBD1 or TRBD2 (5 bases each). Germline lookup yields CDR1 MNHNS and CDR2 SASEGT. The CDR3 sequence is 14 residues long. V lost 5 bases and J lost 2, with 12 bases in between. CDR3 nucleotides: TGTGCCAGCAGTCCCTCCTGGGGGCAAGAGACCCAGTACTTC. It is translated as CASSPSWGQETQYF.

As to this clonotype: This could be a read error, since a much larger clone is one nucleotide away. The V call is TRBV29-1, the J call TRBJ2-3, with D perhaps given as TRBD1 or TRBD2 (7 bases each). Germline V CDR1 and CDR2: SQVTM, ANQGSEA. The CDR3 is made up of 14 amino acids. Trimming removed 6 bases at V and 4 bases at J, with 17 bases between. CDR3 DNA: TGCAGCGTGGGGAGGGACAGTCACGCAGATACGCAGTATTTT. Encoded protein: CSVGRDSHADTQYF.

As regards this clonotype: One end of the junction fails to match germline, which may point to a read error. In DNA form, the CDR3 reads TGTGCCAGCAACTTAGCGGGCGATAATCAGCCCCAGCATTTT. It is translated as CASNLAGDNQPQHF. This chain uses TRBV7-9 with TRBJ1-5; D is uncertain. Germline CDR1 reads SEHNR; CDR2 reads FQNEAQ (reference sequence). The CDR3 length is 14 residues.

This clonotype has more than one count but fewer than ten. J is TRBJ2-3 and V is TRBV7-8; TRBD1 agrees at 7 bases. The CDR3 is made up of 17 amino acids. From germline, CDR1 is SGHVS and CDR2 FQNEAQ. Trimming took 6 bases from V and 5 from J; bases not matched to a gene: 17. CDR3 region: CASSGLRGQEGGDTQYF. CDR3 nucleotides: TGTGCCAGCAGTGGTTTAAGAGGACAGGAAGGGGGAGATACGCAGTATTTT.

This clonotype was picked up many times. The chain combines TRBV4-2 with TRBJ1-3; D call uncertain. The germline V gene encodes CDR1 LGHNA and CDR2 YNFKEQ. Trimming pared 1 base from V and 2 bases from J, leaving 18 bases between. The CDR3 extends over 18 amino acids. The CDR3 spells CASSQVRRGLPPGNTIYF. DNA of the CDR3: TGTGCCAGCAGCCAAGTAAGGCGAGGTTTACCTCCTGGAAACACCATATATTTT.

This clonotype was detected many times. The chain recombines TRBV5-1 with TRBJ1-2; 8 nucleotides align to TRBD1. The germline gives CDR1 SGHRS, CDR2 YFSETQ. With V trimmed by 3 bases and J by 3 bases, 7 bases remained unmatched. There are 15 residues in the CDR3. The CDR3 sequence: CASSYSGGADYGYTF. The CDR3 DNA reads TGCGCCAGCAGCTACTCAGGGGGCGCGGACTATGGCTACACCTTC.

V is TRBV4-2 and J is TRBJ2-1, with 9 bases fitting TRBD2. Germline V gene data show CDR1 as LGHNA and CDR2 as YNFKEQ. The trim removed 1 base at V and 8 bases at J, leaving 6 bases unmatched. This CDR3 spans 15 amino acids. Here the CDR3 reads CASSQGGGADDEQFF. Written as DNA, the CDR3 is TGTGCCAGCAGCCAAGGCGGGGGGGCGGACGATGAGCAGTTCTTC.

There are many counts of this clonotype. The chain couples TRBV12-3 or TRBV12-4 to TRBJ2-1; tentatively, D is TRBD1 (6 bases). This CDR3 has 16 amino acids. Deletions cut 6 bases from V and 2 bases from J, with 17 bases between. The DNA for the CDR3 is TGTGCCAGCAGCTCTTTTACAGGGTCCACCTACAATGAGCAGTTCTTC. As protein: CASSSFTGSTYNEQFF.

The sample holds many counts of this clonotype. The V and J genes are TRBV5-1 and TRBJ1-1; D call uncertain. Trimming cost V 4 bases and J 1 base, with 8 bases left between them. The CDR3 runs 13 residues. CDR1 and CDR2 from the germline V gene are SGHRS and YFSETQ. CDR3 protein: CASSPTQNTEAFF. CDR3 DNA sequence: TGCGCCAGCAGCCCGACACAGAACACTGAAGCTTTCTTT.

This clonotype was seen ten or more times. CDR3 residues: CSVTQGTSNQPQHF. The CDR3 DNA is TGCAGCGTAACACAGGGGACTAGCAATCAGCCCCAGCATTTT. J is TRBJ1-5 and V is TRBV29-1; 7 bases align to TRBD1. Germline CDR1 SQVTM, CDR2 ANQGSEA. CDR3 size: 14 residues. J lost 0 bases, V lost 6 bases, and 5 bases had no gene match.

This clonotype was seen a few times. The rearrangement joins TRBV7-9 to TRBJ1-5, with D uncertain. Germline CDR1 reads SEHNR; CDR2 reads FQNEAQ (reference sequence). The V end was cut by 1 base, the J end by 9 bases, with 7 bases between. The CDR3 has 12 amino acids. The chain's CDR3 is CASSLGEMPQHF. The DNA of the CDR3 is TGTGCCAGCAGCTTAGGTGAGATGCCCCAGCATTTT.

CDR3 DNA: TGTGCCAGCAGCTCCTGGAGGGGATCGGATACGCAGTATTTT. It specifies CASSSWRGSDTQYF. The genes are TRBV7-6 and TRBJ2-3; TRBD2 might be the D (6 bases). The CDR3 covers 14 residues. V was clipped by 4 bases and J by 6 bases, with 14 bases between them. The V gene's germline CDR1 is SGHVS and CDR2 FNYEAQ.

This clonotype was counted only a few times. The rearrangement joins TRBV4-1 to TRBJ2-1; 8 bases map to TRBD2. The V gene's germline CDR1 is MGHRA and CDR2 YSYEKL. The CDR3 sequence is 16 residues long. Germline trimming cut 3 bases from V and 0 bases from J; bases unmatched to any gene: 4. Here the CDR3 reads CASSHGGGYSYNEQFF. DNA of the CDR3: TGCGCCAGCAGCCACGGCGGGGGGTACTCCTACAATGAGCAGTTCTTC.

The chain links TRBV7-6 to TRBJ1-2; D may be TRBD1 (6 bases). Germline loops: CDR1 SGHVS, CDR2 FNYEAQ. The V end lost 0 bases, the J end lost 2 bases, and 10 bases lay between the germline ends. The CDR3 runs to 15 residues. CDR3 sequence: CASSLAQGLNYGYTF. The CDR3 region has the DNA TGTGCCAGCAGCTTAGCCCAGGGGCTAAACTATGGCTACACCTTC.